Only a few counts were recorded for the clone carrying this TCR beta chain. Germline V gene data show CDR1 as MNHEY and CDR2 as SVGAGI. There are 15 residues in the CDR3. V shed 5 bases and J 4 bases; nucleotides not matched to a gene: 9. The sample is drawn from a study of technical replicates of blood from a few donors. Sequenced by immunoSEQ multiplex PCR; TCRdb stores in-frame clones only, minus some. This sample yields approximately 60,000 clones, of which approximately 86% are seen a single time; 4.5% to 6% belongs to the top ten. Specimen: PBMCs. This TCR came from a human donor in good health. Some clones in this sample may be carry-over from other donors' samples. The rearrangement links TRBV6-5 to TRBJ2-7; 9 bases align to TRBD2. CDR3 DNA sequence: TGTGCCAGCAGTCGTAGCGGGAGCGAAGTGTACGAGCAGTACTTC. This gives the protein CASSRSGSEVYEQYF.